Listed below are T cell receptor beta chains from one sample, sequenced in a study of T cell changes during pregnancy in multiple sclerosis. Sequencing used immunoSEQ multiplex PCR; TCRdb keeps in-frame clones, though not all of them. This table holds some 70,000 clones, more than 85% found once. The sample in question was CD4+ T cells from peripheral blood mononuclear cells, obtained in the third trimester of pregnancy. The receptors come from a female donor in good health, enrolled as a control in a pregnancy study. Both conserved end residues are part of each CDR3. The D gene is left open where the match is weak. Some rows have no size entry. The others give once, few or many, or a class for an expanded clone.

d_gene	v_gene	j_gene	abundance	CDR3nt	CDR3aa
-	TRBV6-1	TRBJ2-3	-	TGTGCCAGCAGTACGGGACACCTTAACACAGATACGCAGTATTTT	CASSTGHLNTDTQYF
-	TRBV27	TRBJ2-1	-	TGTGCCAGCAGTTTATTCCGGGACAAAGGGCAGTTCTTC	CASSLFRDKGQFF
-	TRBV27	TRBJ2-1	-	TGTGCCAGCTCCGGGTACAATGAGCAGTTCTTC	CASSGYNEQFF
-	TRBV7-9	TRBJ1-1	-	TGTGCCAGCAGCTTACTTAGCAGTGACACTGAAGCTTTCTTT	CASSLLSSDTEAFF
-	TRBV11-2	TRBJ2-3	-	TGTGCCAGCAGCTTAAGAGGTGCCAGTGAGCCCACAGATACGCAGTATTTT	CASSLRGASEPTDTQYF
-	TRBV5-6	TRBJ1-1	-	TGTGCCAGCAGCTTTGACAGGAACACTGAAGCTTTCTTT	CASSFDRNTEAFF
-	TRBV19	TRBJ1-5	-	TGTGCCAGTAGTACCTATAATCAGCCCCAGCATTTT	CASSTYNQPQHF
-	TRBV30	TRBJ1-6	-	TGTGCCTGGAGGGAAGGTCAGAGGGAAACGAGATTT	CAWREGQRETRF
-	TRBV7-9	TRBJ1-1	-	TGTGCCAGCAGCGCCAAGGGGGGGGGACGGGTTGAAGCTTTCTTT	CASSAKGGGRVEAFF
-	TRBV5-4	TRBJ1-5	-	TGTGCCAGCAGCTTGGGGGCAGGGAATCAGCCCCAGCATTTT	CASSLGAGNQPQHF
TRBD1	TRBV18	TRBJ2-4	-	TGTGCCAGCTCACCCGGGACAGGGGAAAACATTCAGTACTTC	CASSPGTGENIQYF
TRBD2	TRBV11-2	TRBJ2-7	-	TGTGCCAGCAGCTTAGTGCGGGGGGATTCCTACGAGCAGTACTTC	CASSLVRGDSYEQYF
TRBD1	TRBV5-1	TRBJ1-2	-	TGCGCCAGCCAACTCGACAGGGGAGGCTATGGCTACACCTTC	CASQLDRGGYGYTF
-	TRBV27	TRBJ1-2	-	TGTGCCAGCAGTTCCCGGACAGAGGGCTACACCTTC	CASSSRTEGYTF
TRBD1	TRBV19	TRBJ2-2	-	TGTGCCAGTAGGACCCCCGGGACAGGGAACACCGGGGAGCTGTTTTTT	CASRTPGTGNTGELFF
-	TRBV4-3	TRBJ1-1	-	TGCGCCAGCAGCCAAGATCCCGGACAGTACACTGAAGCTTTCTTT	CASSQDPGQYTEAFF
TRBD1	TRBV29-1	TRBJ1-1	-	TGCAGCGTTGGGACAGGGCAAGCTTTCTTT	CSVGTGQAFF
TRBD1	TRBV5-1	TRBJ1-1	-	TGCGCCAGCAGCTTGGAGGGGGCGAACGGGAACACTGAAGCTTTCTTT	CASSLEGANGNTEAFF
-	TRBV19	TRBJ1-1	-	TGTGCCAGTAGTCGCCAGGGGCCGGACACTGAAGCTTTCTTT	CASSRQGPDTEAFF
-	TRBV19	TRBJ1-5	-	TGTGCCAGTAGTATCTACAGGGATCAGCCCCAGCATTTT	CASSIYRDQPQHF
TRBD1	TRBV30	TRBJ1-2	-	TGTGCCCGATACAGGGGGCTTGGCTACACCTTC	CARYRGLGYTF
-	TRBV30	TRBJ2-3	once	TGTGCCTGGAGTGTACGGGGGGCCGCAGATACGCAGTATTTT	CAWSVRGAADTQYF
-	TRBV6-5	TRBJ1-1	-	TGTGCCAGCAGCCACCTCGGGACAGAAGCTTTCTTT	CASSHLGTEAFF
-	TRBV7-2	TRBJ1-6	-	TGTGCCAGCAGTCCCGATGCGGGCTCTAATTCACCCCTCCACTTT	CASSPDAGSNSPLHF
-	TRBV5-4	TRBJ1-2	-	TGTGCCAGCAGCTTCACTGGGGGCAGCCCAGCTAACTATGGCTACACCTTC	CASSFTGGSPANYGYTF
TRBD2	TRBV19	TRBJ2-3	-	TGTGCCAGTAGTACGACTAGCGGAAGCACAGATACGCAGTATTTT	CASSTTSGSTDTQYF
-	TRBV30	TRBJ2-4	-	TGTGCCTGGAGTGCCCCGCCGGACAGAAAAAACATTCAGTACTTC	CAWSAPPDRKNIQYF
TRBD1	TRBV19	TRBJ1-5	-	TGTGCCAGTAGGTCTCTGGACGGACAGGCCTGGGATCAGCCCCAGCATTTT	CASRSLDGQAWDQPQHF
-	TRBV7-2	TRBJ2-7	-	TGTGCCAGCAGCCCAGGTGTCAGGGTCCCCTACGAGCAGTACTTC	CASSPGVRVPYEQYF
TRBD2	TRBV11-2	TRBJ2-5	-	TGTGCCAGCAGAAAAGGGGCTAGCGGGGGCCAAGAGACCCAGTACTTC	CASRKGASGGQETQYF
-	TRBV5-6	TRBJ1-2	-	TGTGCCAGCAGCTTGGCCCAGGGACTCAACTATGACTACACCTTC	CASSLAQGLNYDYTF
TRBD1	TRBV7-2	TRBJ1-2	-	TGTGCCAGCAGCTTGGGACAGGAAAGTTATGGCTACACCTTC	CASSLGQESYGYTF
TRBD1	TRBV11-2	TRBJ1-3	-	TGTGCCAGTCGTCGACAGGGGCCTTACTCTGGAAACACCATATATTTT	CASRRQGPYSGNTIYF
TRBD1	TRBV19	TRBJ1-2	-	TGTGCCAGTAGTATAGTACTTCGGACAGGCGGTTCGTATGGCTACACCTTC	CASSIVLRTGGSYGYTF
TRBD1	TRBV6-1	TRBJ1-2	-	TGTGCCAGCAGTGAGACAGGGATTAACTATGGCTACACCTTC	CASSETGINYGYTF
TRBD2	TRBV6-1	TRBJ2-2	-	TGTGCCAGCAGTGAACTTCTAGCGGGGGGGCTTAACACCGGGGAGCTGTTTTTT	CASSELLAGGLNTGELFF
-	TRBV30	TRBJ2-2	-	TGTGCCTGGAGTGTAACGGGTCCCGGGGAGCTGTTTTTT	CAWSVTGPGELFF
-	TRBV6-1	TRBJ1-3	-	TGTGCCAGCAGTGAATGGGATGGAGGGTCCGGAAACACCATATATTTT	CASSEWDGGSGNTIYF
-	TRBV30	TRBJ2-7	-	TGTGCCTGGAGTCCCCAGGGTTACGAGCAGTACTTC	CAWSPQGYEQYF
-	TRBV6-6	TRBJ2-1	-	TGTGCCAGCAGCCCATTGCAACGGGATTCGGATGAGCAGTTCTTC	CASSPLQRDSDEQFF
-	TRBV4-2	TRBJ1-6	-	TGTGCCAGCAGCCCATTGTGGGAGGGGTATAATTCACCCCTCCACTTT	CASSPLWEGYNSPLHF
-	TRBV2	TRBJ1-3	-	TGTGCCAGCAGTGAATCACGGGGATCTGGAAACACCATATATTTT	CASSESRGSGNTIYF
TRBD2	TRBV6-6	TRBJ2-1	once	TGTGCCAGCAGGCCCCGGGGGGGCTCGGTGAATGAGCAGTTCTTC	CASRPRGGSVNEQFF
-	TRBV5-1	TRBJ2-5	-	TGCGCCAGCAGCTTGGGAGATCAAGAGACCCAGTACTTC	CASSLGDQETQYF
-	TRBV7-9	TRBJ2-3	once	TGTGCCAGCAGCGGCGGGTCCCGCACAGATACGCAGTATTTT	CASSGGSRTDTQYF
-	TRBV7-2	TRBJ1-1	-	TGTGCCAGCAGCTTAGTTGCAGACCCCAGGGAAGCTTTCTTT	CASSLVADPREAFF
-	TRBV6-5	TRBJ1-5	-	TGTGCCAGCAGTTACCGCAGGGTGGGTCAGCCCCAGCATTTT	CASSYRRVGQPQHF
TRBD1	TRBV30	TRBJ1-3	-	TGTGCCTGGGGTTTTTCCGGGACAGGGGGAAACACCATATATTTT	CAWGFSGTGGNTIYF
-	TRBV12-5	TRBJ1-4	-	TGTGCTAGTGGTTTGGAATACGGGTTTAGTGAAAAACTGTTTTTT	CASGLEYGFSEKLFF
-	TRBV27	TRBJ1-6	-	TGTGCCAGCAGCCCCAGACGGGGGAATTCACCCCTCCACTTT	CASSPRRGNSPLHF
TRBD1	TRBV30	TRBJ1-1	-	TGTGCCTGGAGTAAAGTTAGGAGTTTCACCGGGACAGGGAACACTGAAGCTTTCTTT	CAWSKVRSFTGTGNTEAFF
-	TRBV19	TRBJ1-5	-	TGTGCCAGTAGTATTCCGGCAGGGTCGAATCAGCCCCAGCATTTT	CASSIPAGSNQPQHF
TRBD1	TRBV7-6	TRBJ2-3	few	TGTGCCAGCAGCTTACCCTTGCCGGGACAGGGACCAGATACGCAGTATTTT	CASSLPLPGQGPDTQYF